This TCR beta chain was sequenced for a study of shared clonotypes between healthy human individuals. Overall study results and limits: Compared with memory subsets, naive subsets generally had larger estimated richness. Non-shared clonotypes displayed generation probabilities falling below those of clonotypes present in all four donors.

As regards this clone: Its antigen is undetermined.

Investigators spread the genomic DNA of each subset evenly over several immunoSEQ plates. Clones were sequenced by immunoSEQ multiplex PCR, and TCRdb holds only the in-frame ones, with some missing. The data show approximately 710,000 clones, roughly 87% seen once. Adults of Caucasian background living in Nashville, Tennessee made up all donors. This CDR3 contains 15 residues. Germline V gives CDR1 MNHEY, CDR2 SMNVEV (reference sequence). Trimming removed 1 base from V and 6 bases from J, with 12 bases in between. Sequencing was done on a sample of memory CD8+ T cells from PBMCs. Documented subset: CD45RO+ cells pooled with CCR7-negative TemRA cells. The rearrangement joins TRBV27 to TRBJ1-4; possible D gene TRBD1, 5 bases. This clonotype was sampled from a man aged 18 to 30 in good health. Some clones in this sample may be carry-over from other donors' samples. CDR3 bases: TGTGCCAGCAGTTTATGGGGGGTGTTGGATGAAAAACTGTTTTTT. Translation: CASSLWGVLDEKLFF.